Listed below are T cell receptor beta chains from one sample, sequenced in a study of shared clonotypes between healthy human individuals. TCRdb's copy holds only in-frame clones and misses some; the assay was immunoSEQ multiplex PCR. The data hold some 1,100,000 clones, with about 84% observed a single time. The sequenced material came from memory CD4+ T cells from PBMCs. These receptors came from a man younger than 35 in good health. Some clones in this sample may be carry-over from other donors' samples. Each CDR3 is given with its conserved first and last residue. Fields, in order: CDR3 length, clone size, V gene, D gene, J gene, CDR3 DNA, CDR3 protein. A D gene is named only where the DNA matches it firmly. Clone size is given for some rows only: seen once, a few or many times, or a class if the clone is expanded.

12,many,TRBV7-9,.,TRBJ1-1,TGTGCCAGCAGCTTAGGTGGGGGTGAAGCTTTCTTT,CASSLGGGEAFF
14,once,TRBV7-2,.,TRBJ1-6,TGTGCCAGCAGAGGTCGACAGTATAATTCACCCCTCCACTTT,CASRGRQYNSPLHF
10,.,TRBV5-1,.,TRBJ2-7,TGCGCCAGCAAAGTCCACGAGCAGTACTTC,CASKVHEQYF
15,.,TRBV9,.,TRBJ2-5,TGTGCCAGCAGCGACCCTCGCGATGGGGGGGAGACCCAGTACTTC,CASSDPRDGGETQYF
15,.,TRBV7-8,.,TRBJ2-7,TGTGCCAGCAGCTTAGCGCTCTCGGACGTTGGCGAGCAGTACTTC,CASSLALSDVGEQYF
14,.,TRBV28,TRBD1,TRBJ1-2,TGTGCCAGCAGTGGGACAGGGGCTAACTATGGCTACACCTTC,CASSGTGANYGYTF
18,.,TRBV2,TRBD2,TRBJ2-7,TGTGCCAGCACCAGGGGACTAGCGGGAGGAGCCCCCGTTTCAGGGCAGTACTTC,CASTRGLAGGAPVSGQYF
16,few,TRBV19,TRBD2,TRBJ2-1,TGTGCCAGTAGTATGGGGACTAGCGTGTCCTACAATGAGCAGTTCTTC,CASSMGTSVSYNEQFF
17,.,TRBV7-9,TRBD1,TRBJ1-5,TGTGCCAGCAGCTTAGGCTCCGGGACAGGGGGAAAGCAGCCCCAGCATTTT,CASSLGSGTGGKQPQHF
13,many,TRBV29-1,.,TRBJ1-1,TGCAGCGTTGAAATCGGGATGAACACTGAAGCTTTCTTT,CSVEIGMNTEAFF
12,.,TRBV2,.,TRBJ2-2,TGTGCCAGCAGAAAATACACCGGGGAGCTGTTTTTT,CASRKYTGELFF
14,.,TRBV28,.,TRBJ1-2,TGTGCCAGCAGTTTGTGGGGGACCAACTATGGCTACACCTTC,CASSLWGTNYGYTF
13,many,TRBV7-9,.,TRBJ1-2,TGTGCCAGCAGCTTAGAGGGGGGTTTAGGCTACACCTTC,CASSLEGGLGYTF
13,.,TRBV18,.,TRBJ1-1,TGTGCCAGCTCACCCGGGGACACCTTTGGAGCTTTCTTT,CASSPGDTFGAFF
14,once,TRBV7-2,TRBD1,TRBJ2-7,TGTGCCAGCAGCCGCCGACAGGGACCCTACGAGCAGTACTTC,CASSRRQGPYEQYF
14,.,TRBV27,.,TRBJ1-2,TGTGCCAGCAGTTTATCGAGCGGGATCGGTGGCTACACCTTC,CASSLSSGIGGYTF
15,.,TRBV15,.,TRBJ1-5,TGTGCCACCAGCGGACCCCAAGGGGGGGGTCAGCCCCAGCATTTT,CATSGPQGGGQPQHF
15,.,TRBV6-1,.,TRBJ2-3,TGTGCCAGCAGTCCGTGGAGGGGGCAGGGAGATACGCAGTATTTT,CASSPWRGQGDTQYF
15,many,TRBV30,.,TRBJ2-3,TGTGCCTGGAGGTCTGGAAGGATACGCACAGATACGCAGTATTTT,CAWRSGRIRTDTQYF
13,.,TRBV29-1,TRBD1,TRBJ1-5,TGCAGCGTCTTAGGACAGGGAGGCCAGCCCCAGCATTTT,CSVLGQGGQPQHF
14,.,TRBV5-4,.,TRBJ1-2,TGTGCCAGCAGCTTGGCAAATGAAGGGGAAGGCTACACCTTC,CASSLANEGEGYTF
16,.,TRBV25-1,TRBD2,TRBJ2-1,TGTGCCAGCAGTGAAATCGCTAGCGGGAGGATCAATGAGCAGTTCTTC,CASSEIASGRINEQFF
15,.,TRBV7-2,.,TRBJ2-5,TGTGCCAGCAGCCCTCAAACAGGGCACCAAGAGACCCAGTACTTC,CASSPQTGHQETQYF
14,.,TRBV6-1,.,TRBJ2-1,TGTGCCACGTGCGGGCGGAGGCAGGACAATGAGCAGTTCTTC,CATCGRRQDNEQFF
16,.,TRBV27,TRBD2,TRBJ2-1,TGTGCCAGCAGTTCCCATTCGGGACTAGCGGGACATGAGCAGTTCTTC,CASSSHSGLAGHEQFF
13,.,TRBV7-9,.,TRBJ2-5,TGTGCCAGCCGAAGGGACGGACAAGAGACCCAGTACTTC,CASRRDGQETQYF
12,.,TRBV7-2,TRBD1,TRBJ2-7,TGTGCCAGCAGCAACAGGGGGCAAGAGCAGTACTTC,CASSNRGQEQYF
15,few,TRBV9,.,TRBJ2-1,TGTGCCAGCAGCGTAGTCGGCGGCCCCTACAATGAGCAGTTCTTC,CASSVVGGPYNEQFF
14,.,TRBV7-9,.,TRBJ2-5,TGTGCCAGCAGCTGGGGGCAGGCGAAGGGGTCCCAGTACTTC,CASSWGQAKGSQYF
14,.,TRBV18,TRBD1,TRBJ2-5,TGTGCCAGCTCACCTCAACAGGGGGCAGAGACCCAGTACTTC,CASSPQQGAETQYF
15,.,TRBV5-1,.,TRBJ1-4,TGCGCCAGCAGCTTGACCCCAGTCCCTGTTGAAAAACTGTTTTTT,CASSLTPVPVEKLFF
14,once,TRBV6-1,TRBD1,TRBJ2-1,TGTGCCAGCAGTAAGACAGGGGGCTTCGATGAGCAGTTCTTC,CASSKTGGFDEQFF